The 7 T cell receptor beta chains below come from one sample, sequenced in a study of blood T cell repertoires in COVID-19. This table comes from immunoSEQ multiplex PCR, and its TCRdb copy is limited to in-frame clones, with some not included. The table has roughly 120,000 clones, under 80% seen once. Input material: peripheral blood. The receptors come from a man over 45 with acute or convalescent COVID-19.

V is TRBV5-6 and J is TRBJ2-5, with 10 positions matching TRBD2. CDR1 and CDR2 from the germline V gene are SGHDT and YYEEEE. CDR3 length: 17 residues. V was pared by 2 bases and J by 3 bases, with 10 bases of the junction left unmatched. The CDR3 DNA is TGTGCCAGCAGCTTCTTTTTAAGCGGGGGGGTTGAAGAGACCCAGTACTTC. It encodes CASSFFLSGGVEETQYF.

The chain couples TRBV10-2 to TRBJ1-5; 7 bases map to TRBD1. V was clipped by 2 bases and J by 5 bases; unmatched bases: 6. The CDR3 is 15 amino acids. Germline V CDR1 and CDR2: WSHSY, SAAADI. CDR3 sequence: CASSEGGGQYQPQHF. DNA for the CDR3: TGCGCCAGCAGTGAGGGAGGGGGCCAATATCAGCCCCAGCATTTT.

The V call is TRBV7-8, the J call TRBJ2-3, with 9 bases fitting TRBD1. Germline lookup yields CDR1 SGHVS and CDR2 FQNEAQ. After removal of 5 bases from V and 2 bases from J, the junction contained 11 bases not matched to a gene. The CDR3 spans 17 residues. CDR3 bases: TGTGCCAGCAGCGTCCCCACCGGGACAGGGTACACAGATACGCAGTATTTT. It is translated as CASSVPTGTGYTDTQYF.

The chain employs TRBV20-1 and TRBJ1-1; D gene uncertain. The length of the CDR3 is 12 residues. CDR1 DFQATT and CDR2 SNEGSKA come from the germline V gene (reference sequence). V lost 3 bases to trimming and J lost 2 bases, with 7 bases between them. DNA of the CDR3: TGCAGTGCTAGTACGGTTAACACTGAAGCTTTCTTT. This translates into CSASTVNTEAFF.

The V and J genes are TRBV11-2 and TRBJ1-2; D not certain. Trimming cost V 5 bases and J 4 bases, with 11 bases left between them. Germline V gene sequence: CDR1 SGHAT, CDR2 FQNNGV. CDR3 size: 13 residues. The CDR3 sequence is CASSHEGIYGYTF. The CDR3 coding sequence is TGTGCCAGCAGCCACGAGGGAATCTATGGCTACACCTTC.

The genes are TRBV7-8 and TRBJ1-3; 7 bases are shared with TRBD1. V lost 4 bases and J lost 2; bases outside the gene matches: 8. Looked up from germline, CDR1 is SGHVS and CDR2 is FQNEAQ. The CDR3 length is 16 residues. The CDR3 loop reads CASSSNPGQPGNTIYF. The CDR3 coding sequence is TGTGCCAGCAGCTCTAACCCGGGACAGCCTGGAAACACCATATATTTT.

The chain uses TRBV28 and TRBJ2-5; 7 bases are a match to TRBD2. CDR3 size: 16 residues. V lost 4 bases and J lost 9; bases outside the gene matches: 17. CDR1 and CDR2 (germline): MDHEN, SYDVKM. The CDR3 here is CASSSVGKEPRGAQYF. DNA of the CDR3: TGTGCCAGCAGTTCAGTGGGGAAAGAGCCTCGGGGGGCCCAGTACTTC. Based on the CDR3 plus reference TRBV28 and TRBJ2-5, the full variable domain is DVKVTQSSRYLVKRTGEKVFLECVQDMDHENMFWYRQDPGLGLRLIYFSYDVKMKEKGDIPEGYSVSREKKERFSLILESASTNQTSMYLCASSSVGKEPRGAQYFGPGTRLLVL.